The next 12 T cell receptor beta chains were all read from a single sample in a study of Ad26.COV2.S vaccination and SARS-CoV-2 variants. Treatment in this sample: around 19 received Ad26.COV2.S at low or high dose, single or two shots; five or six received placebo; per-sample allocation not given. Sampling was done on day 63 after the first vaccine or placebo injection. Measured with immunoSEQ multiplex PCR; TCRdb has only the in-frame clones, and not every one. This table holds around 400,000 clones, 83% found once. Material: peripheral blood, obtained in a trial of Ad26.COV2.S vaccine versus placebo. Receptors originate from a person aged 18 to 59 who received the Ad26.COV2.S COVID-19 vaccine or a placebo.

The chain uses TRBV7-9 and TRBJ1-4; D is uncertain. Germline values: CDR1 SEHNR, CDR2 FQNEAQ (reference sequence). This CDR3 is 14 amino acids long. V gave up 2 bases and J gave up 6 bases, with 10 bases separating them. CDR3 nucleotide sequence: TGTGCCAGCAGCTTAAGGATGAGGGATGAAAAACTGTTTTTT. Protein: CASSLRMRDEKLFF.

The chain carries TRBV6-6 and TRBJ2-7, with TRBD2 matching 9 bases. The germline gives CDR1 MNHNY, CDR2 SVGAGI (reference sequence). V shed 2 bases and J 7 bases; nucleotides not matched to a gene: 9. The CDR3 contains 15 residues. Here the CDR3 reads CASSYGAGGLGEQYF. The CDR3 DNA is TGTGCCAGCAGTTACGGTGCGGGGGGGTTGGGAGAGCAGTACTTC.

The chain combines TRBV7-6 with TRBJ2-3, with TRBD2 as a possible D gene (6 bases). V was clipped by 5 bases and J by 1 base, with 16 bases between them. Germline lookup yields CDR1 SGHVS and CDR2 FNYEAQ. The CDR3 spans 16 residues. CDR3 sequence reads: CASSPGASVGTDTQYF. CDR3 DNA: TGTGCCAGCAGCCCCGGCGCTAGCGTCGGCACAGATACGCAGTATTTT.

The V gene is TRBV6-5, the J gene TRBJ2-2; D possibly corresponds to TRBD2 (6 bases). The V end lost 11 bases, the J end lost 6 bases, and 10 bases lay between the germline ends. Germline assignment: CDR1 MNHEY and CDR2 SVGAGI. The CDR3 spans 11 residues. This CDR3 reads CALGGPGELFF. The CDR3 DNA reads as TGTGCCTTGGGAGGTCCCGGGGAGCTGTTTTTT.

V and J are TRBV5-1 and TRBJ1-2; D is undetermined. V was cut by 2 bases and J by 5 bases, with 10 bases left in between. Germline V gene lookup returns CDR1 SGHRS and CDR2 YFSETQ. This CDR3 contains 13 residues. The CDR3 region is CASSLGQEYGYTF. The CDR3 nucleotides read TGCGCCAGCAGCTTAGGGCAGGAATATGGCTACACCTTC.

The CDR3 sequence is CASSYFGTSQPQHF. As DNA, the CDR3 is TGTGCCAGCAGTTACTTCGGGACAAGCCAGCCCCAGCATTTT. The rearrangement uses TRBV6-2 or TRBV6-3 and TRBJ1-5; maybe TRBD1 (6 bases). This CDR3 region has 14 residues. Looked up from germline, CDR1 is MNHEY and CDR2 is SVGEGT. V lost 1 base and J lost 7, with 11 bases in between.

The chain has TRBV7-9 and TRBJ1-5, with 8 bases fitting TRBD1. Germline V gene lookup returns CDR1 SEHNR and CDR2 FQNEAQ (reference sequence). This CDR3 comprises 14 residues. With 5 bases clipped from V and 6 bases from J, the junction kept 6 bases outside the gene matches. The CDR3 region is CASSTTGVGQPQHF. CDR3 bases: TGTGCCAGCAGCACGACAGGGGTAGGTCAGCCCCAGCATTTT.

This rearrangement joins TRBV6-2 or TRBV6-3 to TRBJ1-2; D is unresolved. Trimming left V 2 bases short and J 3 bases short, with 7 bases between. Germline-derived CDR1 and CDR2 are MNHEY and SVGEGT. The CDR3 is made up of 13 amino acids. CDR3 loop: CASSYLIDYGYTF. The CDR3 DNA reads as TGTGCCAGCAGTTACCTCATAGACTATGGCTACACCTTC.

The V gene is TRBV3-1 (or the pseudogene TRBV3-2), the J gene TRBJ2-1; D not resolved. V lost 2 bases and J lost 8, with 13 bases in between. Germline V gene sequence: CDR1 LGHDT, CDR2 YNNKEL (reference sequence). The CDR3 loop spans 14 amino acids. The CDR3 spells CASSQTPLRYEQFF. Here the CDR3 DNA reads TGTGCCAGCAGCCAAACCCCCCTCAGGTATGAGCAGTTCTTC.

The chain couples TRBV4-1 to TRBJ2-7; maybe TRBD2 (7 bases). Between the trimmed V and J ends, which lost 0 bases and 5 bases, there was a span of 8 bases. Germline assignment: CDR1 MGHRA and CDR2 YSYEKL. The CDR3 contains 13 residues. The CDR3 DNA follows: TGCGCCAGCAGCCAAGAGGGGGGGCACGAGCAGTACTTC. Residues: CASSQEGGHEQYF.

The chain is built from TRBV6-5 and TRBJ1-3; no reliable D call. Germline-derived CDR1 and CDR2 are MNHEY and SVGAGI. The CDR3 covers 16 residues. V shed 2 bases and J shed 0 bases, with 11 bases lying between them. The CDR3 bases are TGTGCCAGCAGTTACGACGGATCACCCTCTGGAAACACCATATATTTT. Translated, it gives CASSYDGSPSGNTIYF.

This chain links TRBV19 with TRBJ1-5; tentative D call: TRBD1 (5 bases). V lost 11 bases, J lost 4 bases, and 15 bases lay in between. The CDR3 extends over 13 amino acids. In germline, CDR1 is LNHDA, CDR2 SQIVND (reference sequence). CDR3 residues: CAAKGMGNQPQHF. The CDR3 region has the DNA TGTGCCGCAAAGGGGATGGGGAATCAGCCCCAGCATTTT.